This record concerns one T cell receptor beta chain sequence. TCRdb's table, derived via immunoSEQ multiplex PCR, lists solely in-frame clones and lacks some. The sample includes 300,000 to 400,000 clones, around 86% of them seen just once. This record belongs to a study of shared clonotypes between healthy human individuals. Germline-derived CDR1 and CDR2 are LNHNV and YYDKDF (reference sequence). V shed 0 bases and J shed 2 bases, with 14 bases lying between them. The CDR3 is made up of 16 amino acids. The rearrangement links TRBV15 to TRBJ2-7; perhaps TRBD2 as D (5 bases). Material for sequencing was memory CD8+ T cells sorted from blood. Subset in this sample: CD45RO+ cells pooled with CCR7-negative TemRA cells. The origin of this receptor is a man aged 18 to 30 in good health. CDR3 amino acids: CATSRDRAALPYEQYF. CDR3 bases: TGTGCCACCAGCAGAGATCGAGCGGCCCTTCCCTACGAGCAGTACTTC.